One sample yielded the 28 T cell receptor beta chains listed below, sequenced in a study of glioma-infiltrating T cells after dendritic cell vaccination. The table came from immunoSEQ multiplex PCR; TCRdb's copy has only in-frame clones and leaves some out. Among 100,000 or so clones listed, almost 90% were seen once. Time point in this sample: after dendritic cell vaccination, including at tumor progression/relapse. Material: blood, obtained after dendritic cell vaccination. The receptor source for this set is a human donor with glioblastoma.

This sequence joins TRBV5-4 and TRBJ2-3, with 9 bases that match TRBD2. The CDR3 spans 15 residues. V shed 3 bases, J shed 4 bases, and the junction held 6 bases outside the gene matches. Looked up from germline, CDR1 is SGHNT and CDR2 is YYREEE (reference sequence). The CDR3 nucleotides read TGTGCCAGCAGCTCCCAGCGGGGGGCCCCAGATACGCAGTATTTT. As protein: CASSSQRGAPDTQYF.

The V call is TRBV10-3, the J call TRBJ2-3; a possible D gene is TRBD2 (6 bases). Germline V CDR1 and CDR2: ENHRY, SYGVKD. Trimming removed 0 bases from V and 1 base from J, with 17 bases in between. This CDR3 has 18 residues. This chain's CDR3 is CAISESWEARRRTDTQYF. CDR3 sequence (DNA): TGTGCCATCAGTGAGTCGTGGGAGGCCCGGCGGCGCACAGATACGCAGTATTTT.

This sequence joins TRBV9 and TRBJ2-2, with TRBD1 matching over 12 bases. The CDR3 loop spans 18 amino acids. In germline, CDR1 is SGDLS, CDR2 YYNGEE. V lost 4 bases and J lost 5; bases outside the gene matches: 12. DNA for the CDR3: TGTGCCAGCAGCTTTGGGATCCGGGACAGGGGGCATACCGGGGAGCTGTTTTTT. Its translation is CASSFGIRDRGHTGELFF. Drawing the rest from reference TRBV9 and TRBJ2-2, the complete variable domain is DSGVTQTPKHLITATGQRVTLRCSPRSGDLSVYWYQQSLDQGLQFLIQYYNGEERAKGNILERFSAQQFPDLHSELNLSSLELGDSALYFCASSFGIRDRGHTGELFFGEGSRLTVL.

This rearrangement joins TRBV10-2 to TRBJ2-2; D perhaps matches TRBD1 (5 bases). The CDR3 length is 16 residues. Germline assignment: CDR1 WSHSY and CDR2 SAAADI. V lost 2 bases, J lost 1 base, and 11 bases lay in between. CDR3 region: CASSEISGKNTGELFF. The DNA of the CDR3 is TGCGCCAGCAGTGAGATTTCAGGGAAGAACACCGGGGAGCTGTTTTTT.

The V and J genes are TRBV5-1 and TRBJ1-2; 8 positions agree with TRBD1. CDR1 SGHRS and CDR2 YFSETQ come from the germline V gene. The CDR3 covers 15 residues. J lost 4 bases, V lost 0 bases, and 5 bases had no gene match. The CDR3 loop is CASSLAARGPYGYTF. As DNA, the CDR3 is TGCGCCAGCAGCTTGGCGGCCAGGGGGCCCTATGGCTACACCTTC.

V usage is TRBV9 and J usage is TRBJ2-5; 9 bases match TRBD2. Losses at the gene ends were 2 bases for V and 5 bases for J; bases not matched to a gene: 4. CDR1 and CDR2 (germline): SGDLS, YYNGEE. The CDR3 runs 14 residues. The CDR3 DNA is TGTGCCAGCAGCGTTAGCGGGAGTGGCGAGACCCAGTACTTC. The encoded protein is CASSVSGSGETQYF.

The chain recombines TRBV25-1 with TRBJ2-1, with D possibly being TRBD2 (6 bases). The CDR3 loop spans 15 amino acids. Germline V lookup: CDR1 MGHDK, CDR2 SYGVNS. Trimming pared 4 bases from V and 4 bases from J, leaving 14 bases between. The CDR3 nucleotides read TGTGCCAGCAGTGCCGGGACTCCTGGTTACAATGAGCAGTTCTTC. This encodes CASSAGTPGYNEQFF.

The sample holds a few counts of this clone. V is TRBV6-1 and J is TRBJ2-5; 8 nucleotides align to TRBD2. Trimming removed 4 bases from V and 5 bases from J; junction bases left unmatched: 12. Germline lookup yields CDR1 MNHNS and CDR2 SASEGT. This CDR3 comprises 16 residues. CDR3 in DNA: TGTGCCAGCAGTGCAAACAGCGGGACTAGTGGGGAGACCCAGTACTTC. It encodes CASSANSGTSGETQYF.

The genes are TRBV6-1 and TRBJ1-3; D unresolved. Trimming stripped 2 bases from V and 2 bases from J, with 10 bases between. CDR1 MNHNS and CDR2 SASEGT come from the germline V gene. The CDR3 totals 15 residues. CDR3 bases: TGTGCCAGCAGTGAAATGAGGTTCCCTGGAAACACCATATATTTT. It specifies CASSEMRFPGNTIYF.

The gene calls are TRBV6-1 and TRBJ1-2; D ambiguous. This CDR3 comprises 12 residues. Germline V gene lookup returns CDR1 MNHNS and CDR2 SASEGT. V was pared by 3 bases and J by 8 bases, with 10 bases between. The CDR3 nucleotides are TGTGCCAGCAGTGATTACCCGGGGGGCTACACCTTC. The encoded protein is CASSDYPGGYTF.

The rearrangement joins TRBV11-2 to TRBJ2-7; maybe TRBD2 (6 bases). The CDR3 runs to 13 residues. V gave up 4 bases and J gave up 3 bases, with 10 bases separating them. CDR1 is SGHAT and CDR2 is FQNNGV in the germline V gene. The CDR3 nucleotides read TGTGCCAGCAGCTCCGGGAGCGTCTACGAGCAGTACTTC. Translation: CASSSGSVYEQYF.

This clone was recorded once. The chain employs TRBV11-3 and TRBJ2-2; TRBD1 aligns across 10 bases. V lost 3 bases and J lost 1; bases outside the gene matches: 11. This CDR3 is built from 19 residues. The germline gives CDR1 SGHNT, CDR2 YENEEA. Written as DNA, the CDR3 is TGTGCCAGCAGCTTTAATATTGACAGGGGGCGCGTGAACACCGGGGAGCTGTTTTTT. This gives the protein CASSFNIDRGRVNTGELFF.

The chain couples TRBV11-3 to TRBJ2-7, with D maybe TRBD2 (5 bases). The CDR3 contains 12 residues. The germline V and J ends were trimmed by 2 bases and 8 bases, with 10 bases remaining between them. Per germline, CDR1 SGHNT and CDR2 YENEEA. CDR3: CASSLPRGQQYF. The CDR3 DNA reads TGTGCCAGCAGCTTACCGCGCGGGCAGCAGTACTTC.

This clone was observed a single time. V usage is TRBV7-3 and J usage is TRBJ1-5; 8 positions match TRBD1. The CDR3 consists of 15 residues. V shed 5 bases and J 1 base; nucleotides not matched to a gene: 4. In germline, CDR1 is SGHTA, CDR2 FQGTGA. CDR3 sequence reads: CASSVRQGSNQPQHF. In nucleotides, the CDR3 is TGTGCCAGCAGCGTAAGACAGGGGAGCAATCAGCCCCAGCATTTT.

The V and J genes are TRBV7-9 and TRBJ2-7; 7 nucleotides line up with TRBD1. V shed 2 bases, J shed 0 bases, and the junction held 7 bases outside the gene matches. Per the germline V gene, CDR1 is SEHNR and CDR2 is FQNEAQ (reference sequence). CDR3 length: 16 residues. The CDR3 DNA is TGTGCCAGCAGCTTACTGGGGACAGAGAGCTCCTACGAGCAGTACTTC. Translation gives CASSLLGTESSYEQYF.

The count of this clone is one. The chain recombines TRBV29-1 with TRBJ1-6; 7 positions agree with TRBD1. CDR1 and CDR2 (germline): SQVTM, ANQGSEA. J was trimmed by 8 bases and V by 1 base; bases with no gene match: 11. The CDR3 is made up of 16 amino acids. For the CDR3, the DNA is TGCAGCGTTGAAGCCCTGGGACAGCTTCAGGATTCACCCCTCCACTTT. Translation: CSVEALGQLQDSPLHF.

The CDR3 coding sequence is TGTGCCAGCACCCCCGGGGGGCAGATCTTCTATGGCTACACCTTC. Translation: CASTPGGQIFYGYTF. The chain carries TRBV6-1 and TRBJ1-2; a possible D gene is TRBD1 (6 bases). The V gene's germline CDR1 is MNHNS and CDR2 SASEGT. V dropped 7 bases and J dropped 4 bases, with 19 bases sitting between them. The CDR3 consists of 15 residues.

The DNA of the CDR3 is TGTGCCAGCAGTGAGCCGGGCAGGGGATCCAATGAGCAGTTCTTC. Protein: CASSEPGRGSNEQFF. The J gene is TRBJ2-1, the V gene TRBV6-1, with D perhaps matching TRBD1 (6 bases). The V end was cut by 3 bases, the J end by 6 bases, with 15 bases between. The CDR3 is made up of 15 amino acids. Germline V gene lookup returns CDR1 MNHNS and CDR2 SASEGT.

The chain links TRBV6-1 to TRBJ2-5; TRBD2 aligns across 10 bases. V lost 8 bases to trimming and J lost 7 bases; unmatched junction nucleotides: 10. Germline CDR1 is MNHNS and CDR2 is SASEGT. CDR3 length: 14 residues. The CDR3 DNA reads as TGTGCCAGCTCTTCTAGCGGGGGCCGGGGGACCCAGTACTTC. Translated, it gives CASSSSGGRGTQYF.

This clone was seen only a few times. The chain links TRBV10-3 to TRBJ2-1; 10 bases align to TRBD2. The CDR3 spans 14 residues. The germline V gene has CDR1 ENHRY and CDR2 SYGVKD. V gave up 6 bases and J gave up 4 bases; unmatched junction bases: 3. The DNA for the CDR3 is TGTGCCATCAGGCCAGCGGGAGGGTACAATGAGCAGTTCTTC. This translates into CAIRPAGGYNEQFF.

V and J are TRBV2 and TRBJ2-7; 7 nucleotides align to TRBD1. The germline CDR1 and CDR2 sequences are SNHLY and FYNNEI. J gave up 2 bases and V 4 bases, and 5 bases lay outside the gene matches. This CDR3 is built from 14 residues. The CDR3: CASSAMGQPYEQYF. DNA for the CDR3: TGTGCCAGCAGTGCCATGGGACAGCCCTACGAGCAGTACTTC.

The chain uses TRBV12-5 and TRBJ2-7; possibly TRBD1 for D (6 bases). The CDR3 has 14 amino acids. In germline, CDR1 is LGHNT, CDR2 FRNRAP. Trimming left V 2 bases short and J 7 bases short, with 15 bases between. CDR3 amino acids: CASGLTRTDREQYF. The CDR3 nucleotides read TGTGCTAGTGGTTTGACGAGGACAGATCGGGAGCAGTACTTC.

The gene calls are TRBV6-4 and TRBJ2-1; 8 bases map to TRBD2. The CDR3 covers 17 residues. V lost 2 bases to trimming and J lost 2 bases; unmatched junction nucleotides: 8. The germline CDR1 and CDR2 sequences are MRHNA and SNTAGT. The CDR3 coding sequence is TGTGCCAGCAGTGACGGGCGCGGGGGGACTCCCTACAATGAGCAGTTCTTC. Its translation: CASSDGRGGTPYNEQFF.

This chain links TRBV10-3 with TRBJ2-7; 8 nucleotides align to TRBD1. CDR3 size: 15 residues. V shed 3 bases and J 2 bases; nucleotides not matched to a gene: 6. CDR1 and CDR2 (germline): ENHRY, SYGVKD. This chain's CDR3 is CAISDRTGWPYEQYF. In nucleotides, the CDR3 is TGTGCCATCAGTGACCGGACAGGGTGGCCCTACGAGCAGTACTTC.

V gene TRBV20-1 combines with J gene TRBJ1-2, with unresolved D. CDR1 and CDR2 (germline): DFQATT, SNEGSKA (reference sequence). Trimming removed 2 bases from V and 6 bases from J, with 4 bases in between. This CDR3 is built from 10 residues. CDR3 coding DNA: TGCAGTGCTAGACAAAATGGCTACACCTTC. It codes for CSARQNGYTF.

V usage is TRBV19 and J usage is TRBJ1-1; a weak D match, TRBD1 (6 bases). V lost 4 bases and J 6 bases, leaving 21 bases between the germline ends. The CDR3 contains 16 residues. Looked up from germline, CDR1 is LNHDA and CDR2 is SQIVND (reference sequence). CDR3 region: CASSKDRRLGQAEAFF. CDR3 DNA sequence: TGTGCCAGTAGTAAAGACAGGCGACTAGGGCAGGCTGAAGCTTTCTTT.

The gene calls are TRBV5-1 and TRBJ1-6; TRBD1 is a possible D gene (5 bases). The germline CDR1 and CDR2 sequences are SGHRS and YFSETQ. V shed 4 bases and J shed 11 bases, with 16 bases lying between them. CDR3 length equals 14 residues. The CDR3 DNA reads as TGCGCCAGCAGCATGGGGCAGGTGGATACACCCCTCCACTTT. Translation gives CASSMGQVDTPLHF. Variable domain in full (rest from reference TRBV5-1 and TRBJ1-6): KAGVTQTPRYLIKTRGQQVTLSCSPISGHRSVSWYQQTPGQGLQFLFEYFSETQRNKGNFPGRFSGRQFSNSRSEMNVSTLELGDSALYLCASSMGQVDTPLHFGNGTRLTVT.

The CDR3 spells CASSVGAGSSYNEQFF. The CDR3 DNA is TGTGCCAGCAGCGTAGGAGCGGGGAGCTCCTACAATGAGCAGTTCTTC. This sequence joins TRBV9 and TRBJ2-1; TRBD2 matches at 7 bases. With 0 bases clipped from V and 0 bases from J, the junction kept 3 bases outside the gene matches. The CDR3 consists of 16 residues. Germline values: CDR1 SGDLS, CDR2 YYNGEE.